This section outlines one T cell receptor (beta chain) sequence together with its context. As yet, its antigen is unknown. This entry belongs to a study of cytomegalovirus exposure and HLA in healthy donors. The PCR employed 60 Vbeta primers together with 13 Jbeta primers. In the original processing: The count from a later analysis was 70 million to 85 million unique TCR beta chains, approximately 9.9 million of them shared. Produced via immunoSEQ multiplex PCR; TCRdb's table is partial and in-frame only. D and trimming come from the DNA, and the V and J calls and clone size come from that table. The sample consists of 90,000 or so clones, 65% to 85% of them appearing once. Study-wide points: Cytomegalovirus status was reportedly diagnosed by the classifier with high sensitivity and specificity. Follow-up analysis found HLA locus-dependent TCR association rates, highest for DRB1 and lowest for HLA-C. Some V segments, TRBV6-2 and TRBV6-3 among them, were indistinguishable and were therefore excluded.

In germline, CDR1 is SGDLS, CDR2 YYNGEE. The CDR3 totals 14 residues. The J segment lost 1 base and the V segment lost 2 bases, leaving 1 base of the junction unmatched. This TCR was sampled from a man between 50 and 59 years old in good health and CMV-seronegative. The genes are TRBV9 and TRBJ2-3; 7 bases line up with TRBD1. Sample: PBMCs. The CDR3 here is CASSVQGGTDTQYF. DNA for the CDR3: TGTGCCAGCAGCGTCCAGGGGGGCACAGATACGCAGTATTTT.